This T cell receptor (beta chain) was documented in a study of regulatory T cells in long-lasting Graves disease. Overall study findings and caveats: Persistent patients shared more public clonotypes (approximately 2,900) than new patients (just under 1,000).

Germline V CDR1 and CDR2: SGHTA, FQGTGA. This CDR3 is built from 14 residues. J lost 7 bases, V lost 4 bases, and 5 bases had no gene match. Ten or more counts support this clonotype. No antigen is known for it. Sample time point: persistent/refractory GD, antithyroid drugs over 5 years with positive TRAb. From PBMCs, RNA was extracted and then used to make the TCR library. iRepertoire HTBI primers and Arm-PCR of CDR3 regions built TCR beta libraries. Per the original data handling: The samples included approximately 60 TRBV and over eleven TRBJ segments. TCRdb analysed the multiplex PCR reads with MiXCR anew, one entry per CDR3 protein. Here the V and J calls rest on TCRdb's processing, not on the authors' analysis. This table has around 450,000 distinct CDR3 sequences, around a fifth appearing once.

The chain employs TRBV7-3 and TRBJ1-2; 11 nucleotides match TRBD1. This clonotype was sampled from a female donor with Graves disease. Sequences were derived from peripheral blood mononuclear cells (PBMCs), sampled when the disease was refractory, from a patient treated with antithyroid drugs. The CDR3 loop reads CASSSSGTGGGYTF. The CDR3 DNA follows: TGTGCCAGCAGCTCATCAGGGACAGGGGGTGGCTACACCTTC.